This entry lists 10 T cell receptor beta chains sequenced from one sample in a study of graft-versus-host responses after intestinal transplantation. No antigen has been identified for these receptors. The method was immunoSEQ multiplex PCR; TCRdb's version includes in-frame clones alone and lacks a portion of them. The sample includes approximately 80,000 clones, approximately 88% of them seen just once. Material: unstimulated CD4+ T cells sorted from spleen or lymph node cells, obtained before intestinal transplant. The receptors originated from a human donor who received an intestinal transplant.

Here the CDR3 DNA reads TGTGCCAGCAGCAAGACTAGCGGGTCGAACACCGGGGAGCTGTTTTTT. Protein sequence: CASSKTSGSNTGELFF. J is TRBJ2-2 and V is TRBV7-6, with 10 bases identical to TRBD2. Trimming removed 5 bases from V and 0 bases from J; junction bases left unmatched: 3. Germline V gives CDR1 SGHVS, CDR2 FNYEAQ. CDR3 length equals 16 residues.

The chain carries TRBV6-1 and TRBJ2-7, with D possibly TRBD1 on 5 matching bases. The CDR3 consists of 13 residues. V lost 5 bases and J lost 2, with 10 bases in between. From germline, CDR1 is MNHNS and CDR2 SASEGT. CDR3 nucleotide sequence: TGTGCCAGCAGTCTCGACAGCCCCTACGAGCAGTACTTC. The encoded protein is CASSLDSPYEQYF.

V usage is TRBV9 and J usage is TRBJ1-1; 8 bases align to TRBD1. This CDR3 is built from 12 residues. Germline trimming cut 7 bases from V and 7 bases from J; bases unmatched to any gene: 6. Germline V lookup: CDR1 SGDLS, CDR2 YYNGEE. The DNA for the CDR3 is TGTGCCAGCGGGACAGGTGGAGGTGAAGCTTTCTTT. Encoded protein: CASGTGGGEAFF.

This chain uses TRBV28 with TRBJ2-1; 12 bases map to TRBD2. With V trimmed by 7 bases and J by 4 bases, 8 bases remained unmatched. Germline-derived CDR1 and CDR2 are MDHEN and SYDVKM. The CDR3 has 16 residues. CDR3 sequence: CASNEALAGGYNEQFF. The CDR3 nucleotides read TGTGCCAGCAACGAGGCGCTAGCGGGAGGGTACAATGAGCAGTTCTTC.

The table lists this clone with a count of one. The rearrangement joins TRBV28 to TRBJ2-7; 8 positions match TRBD1. This CDR3 has 16 amino acids. V shed 3 bases and J 1 base; nucleotides not matched to a gene: 8. Germline V lookup: CDR1 MDHEN, CDR2 SYDVKM. The DNA of the CDR3 is TGTGCCAGCAGTTTTGAGGTCAGGGGGCGTTCCTACGAGCAGTACTTC. Translated: CASSFEVRGRSYEQYF.

This chain connects TRBV19 to TRBJ2-1; 7 nucleotides agree with TRBD1. Unmatched junction bases numbered 9, after V lost 5 bases and J lost 8 bases. The CDR3 has 14 amino acids. Looked up from germline, CDR1 is LNHDA and CDR2 is SQIVND (reference sequence). The CDR3 sequence: CASSVRQGLYEQFF. As DNA, the CDR3 is TGTGCCAGTAGTGTCCGACAGGGTCTGTATGAGCAGTTCTTC.

The sample holds one count of this clone. This chain links TRBV6-5 with TRBJ1-2; TRBD1 agrees at 9 bases. Trimming removed 2 bases from V and 6 bases from J; junction bases left unmatched: 10. The germline V gene has CDR1 MNHEY and CDR2 SVGAGI. This CDR3 comprises 16 residues. In DNA form, the CDR3 reads TGTGCCAGCAGTTACCTCGGGACAGGGAAATGGAATGGCTACACCTTC. Translating gives CASSYLGTGKWNGYTF.

This rearrangement joins TRBV10-2 to TRBJ1-1; 9 nucleotides agree with TRBD1. The CDR3 sequence is 14 residues long. Germline-derived CDR1 and CDR2 are WSHSY and SAAADI. With 6 bases clipped from V and 3 bases from J, the junction kept 5 bases outside the gene matches. In DNA form, the CDR3 reads TGCGCCAGCAGAAACCGGGACAGGGACACTGAAGCTTTCTTT. This gives the protein CASRNRDRDTEAFF.

The V and J genes are TRBV15 and TRBJ2-7; 7 bases are shared with TRBD2. There are 15 residues in the CDR3. V was clipped by 4 bases and J by 0 bases; unmatched bases: 6. Germline lookup yields CDR1 LNHNV and CDR2 YYDKDF (reference sequence). DNA for the CDR3: TGTGCCACCAGCAAGCTAGCGGAAAGCTCCTACGAGCAGTACTTC. Translating gives CATSKLAESSYEQYF.

This clone was recorded once. The chain couples TRBV6-1 to TRBJ2-5; D may be TRBD1 (6 bases). The CDR3 extends over 13 amino acids. With 2 bases removed from V and 2 bases from J, the gap between germline ends came to 6 bases. Germline V gene sequence: CDR1 MNHNS, CDR2 SASEGT. CDR3 sequence reads: CASSEQGQETQYF. The CDR3 DNA is TGTGCCAGCAGTGAACAGGGGCAAGAGACCCAGTACTTC.